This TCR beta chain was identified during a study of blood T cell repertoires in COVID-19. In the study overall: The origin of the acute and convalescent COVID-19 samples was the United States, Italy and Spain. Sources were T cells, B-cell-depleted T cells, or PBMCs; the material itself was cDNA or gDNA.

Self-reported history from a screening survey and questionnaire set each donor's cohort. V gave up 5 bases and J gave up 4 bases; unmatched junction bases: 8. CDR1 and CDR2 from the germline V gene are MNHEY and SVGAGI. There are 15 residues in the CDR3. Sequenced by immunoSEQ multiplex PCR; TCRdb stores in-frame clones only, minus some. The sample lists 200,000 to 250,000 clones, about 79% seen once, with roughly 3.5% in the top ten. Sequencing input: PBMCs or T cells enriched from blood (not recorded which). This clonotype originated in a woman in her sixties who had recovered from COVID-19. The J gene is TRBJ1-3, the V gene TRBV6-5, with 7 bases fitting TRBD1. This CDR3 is CASSLQGNSGNTIYF. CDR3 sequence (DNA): TGTGCCAGCAGTCTACAGGGGAACTCCGGAAACACCATATATTTT.